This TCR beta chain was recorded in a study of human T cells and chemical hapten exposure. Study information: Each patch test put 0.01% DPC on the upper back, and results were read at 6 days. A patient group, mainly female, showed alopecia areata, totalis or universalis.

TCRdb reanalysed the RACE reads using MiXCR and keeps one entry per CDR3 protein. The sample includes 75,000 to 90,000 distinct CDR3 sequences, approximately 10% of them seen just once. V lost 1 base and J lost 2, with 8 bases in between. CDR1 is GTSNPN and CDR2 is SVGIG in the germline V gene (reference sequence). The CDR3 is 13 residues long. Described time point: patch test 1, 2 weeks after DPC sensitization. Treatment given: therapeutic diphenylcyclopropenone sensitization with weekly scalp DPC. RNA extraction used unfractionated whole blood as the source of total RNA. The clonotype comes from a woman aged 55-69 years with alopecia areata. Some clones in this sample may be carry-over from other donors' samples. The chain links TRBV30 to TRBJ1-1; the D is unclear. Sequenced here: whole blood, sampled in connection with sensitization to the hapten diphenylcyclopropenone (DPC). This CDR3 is CAWSGQLNTEAFF. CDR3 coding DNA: TGTGCCTGGAGTGGGCAGCTTAACACTGAAGCTTTCTTT.